This entry is about one TCR beta chain. The target of this receptor is not known. No much larger clone exists at a distance of one base, and base qualities are not known. This sample is part of a study of control samples from healthy donors and cancer patients (dated by TCRdb to the early 2020s). The library was prepared using the immunoSEQ multiplex PCR assay. TCRdb stores this immuneACCESS table with in-frame sequences only. Part of the clones is absent; in the studies checked, under half of the shortfall reflects unresolved V genes, and no reason is known for the rest. The sample table shows 100,000 to 150,000 clones, and roughly 92% are seen once. The ten largest clones capture around 0.52% of the sample. CDR1 and CDR2 are drawn from the germline V gene (reference sequence): GTSNPN, SVGIG. Trimming at the junction amounts to 4 bases on V and 0 bases on J, and the germline ends lie 4 bases apart. From the cysteine through the phenylalanine, the CDR3 covers 13 amino acids. The sequence is cut down to CDR3 DNA, 39 bases in frame from base 1.

This chain is built from TRBV30 and TRBJ1-6; no D gene call is confident. The sequenced sample was PBMCs. This clonotype was sampled from a man of 80 years or more with head and neck cancer. The nucleotide sequence reads TGTGCCTGGACAGTCTCCTATAATTCACCCCTCCACTTT. Translated, it gives CAWTVSYNSPLHF. Joined to the reference TRBV30 and TRBJ1-6 proteins, this CDR3 gives the full variable domain: SQTIHQWPATLVQPVGSPLSLECTVEGTSNPNLYWYRQAAGRGLQLLFYSVGIGQISSEVPQNLSASRPQDRQFILSSKKLLLSDSGFYLCAWTVSYNSPLHFGNGTRLTVT.